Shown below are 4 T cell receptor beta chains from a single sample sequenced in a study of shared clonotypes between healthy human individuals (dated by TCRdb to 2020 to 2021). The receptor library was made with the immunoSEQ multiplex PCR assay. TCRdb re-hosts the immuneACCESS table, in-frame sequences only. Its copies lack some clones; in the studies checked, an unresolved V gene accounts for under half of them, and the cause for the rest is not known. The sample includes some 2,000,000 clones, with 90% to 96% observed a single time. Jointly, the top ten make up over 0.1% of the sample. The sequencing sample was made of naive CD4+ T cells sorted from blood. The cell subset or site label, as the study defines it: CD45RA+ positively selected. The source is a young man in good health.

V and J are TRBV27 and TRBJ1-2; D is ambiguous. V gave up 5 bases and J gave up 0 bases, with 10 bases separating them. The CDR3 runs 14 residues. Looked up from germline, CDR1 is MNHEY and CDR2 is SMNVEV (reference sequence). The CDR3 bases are TGTGCCAGCAGTCCGACCCGAACTAACTATGGCTACACCTTC. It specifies CASSPTRTNYGYTF.

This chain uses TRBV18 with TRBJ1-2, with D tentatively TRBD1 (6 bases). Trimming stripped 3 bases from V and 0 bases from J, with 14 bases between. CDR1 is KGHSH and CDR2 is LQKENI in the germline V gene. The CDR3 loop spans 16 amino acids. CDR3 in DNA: TGTGCCAGCTCACCGCGGACAGACGGATCTAACTATGGCTACACCTTC. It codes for CASSPRTDGSNYGYTF. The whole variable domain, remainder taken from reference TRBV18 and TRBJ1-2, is NAGVMQNPRHLVRRRGQEARLRCSPMKGHSHVYWYRQLPEEGLKFMVYLQKENIIDESGMPKERFSAEFPKEGPSILRIQQVVRGDSAAYFCASSPRTDGSNYGYTFGSGTRLTVV.

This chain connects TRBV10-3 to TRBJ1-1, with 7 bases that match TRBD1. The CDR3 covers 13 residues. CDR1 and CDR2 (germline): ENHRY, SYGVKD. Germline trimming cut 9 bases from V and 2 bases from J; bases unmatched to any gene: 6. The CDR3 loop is CAILGQPNTEAFF. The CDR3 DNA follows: TGTGCCATTCTGGGACAGCCAAACACTGAAGCTTTCTTT.

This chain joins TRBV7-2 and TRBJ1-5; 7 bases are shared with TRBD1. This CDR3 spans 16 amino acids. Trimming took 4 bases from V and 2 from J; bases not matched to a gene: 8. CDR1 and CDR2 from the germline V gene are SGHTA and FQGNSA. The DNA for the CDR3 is TGTGCCAGCAGCTCCAGAGACAGGGACGGCAATCAGCCCCAGCATTTT. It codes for CASSSRDRDGNQPQHF.